This T cell receptor beta chain was profiled in a study of OX40 agonist ivuxolimab in advanced cancers. Turning to the overall study: Ivuxolimab, which targeted the costimulatory receptor OX40 (CD134), was an agonistic, fully human IgG2 monoclonal antibody. The paper covers the monotherapy dose-escalation part of the phase I ivuxolimab trial, which included N of about 50 patients. Partial responses were achieved by three dose-escalation patients, of whom one had hepatocellular carcinoma and two had cutaneous melanoma. Prior anti-PD-1, anti-PD-L1 or anti-CTLA-4 therapy was permitted, and checkpoint inhibitors had been received by less than 45% of dose-escalation patients. The dose-escalation cohort was over 70% male with a mean age of approximately 59 years, ranging from about 23 to 85. Among the roughly 54 dose-escalation patients, about 20 had hepatocellular carcinoma, 15 or so melanoma, 9 renal cell carcinoma and 9 head and neck cancer. Intravenous ivuxolimab was administered to patients every 2 weeks at six dose levels: 0.01, 0.1, 0.3, 1.5, 3 and 10 mg/kg. Peripheral TCRbeta sequencing was intended to test whether TCR sequence diversity was altered and clonal T-cell expansion was caused by ivuxolimab. The paper's findings and limits, for the study overall: At doses from 0.1 to 3.0 mg/kg, clonal expansion was seen in both CD4+ and CD8+ blood T cells between baseline and week 6. After ivuxolimab, more expanded clones were found on average in CD8+ T cells than in CD4+ T cells. In the 0.1-3.0 mg/kg groups, partial responders were among the patients with the lowest normalized peripheral clonal expansion, particularly in CD8+ T cells. Which antigens the clonally expanded peripheral T cells were specific for was not determined. Low levels of normalized T-cell clonal expansion were also seen in some nonresponding patients.

Genomic DNA was extracted from sorted cells for sequencing of the TCRbeta CDR3 region. The immunoSEQ Assay was used for sequencing of TCRbeta CDR3 regions. Sourced from immuneACCESS, this table was stored by TCRdb with only in-frame sequences that have V and J called. A share of the clones is absent; for the studies checked, an unresolved V gene accounts for under half, and the remainder has no known explanation. Counted in this sample were tens of thousands of clones; roughly 85% of them appeared once. The ten largest clones represent approximately 0.33% of the sample. Only one count was recorded for this clone. Its binding antigen is unknown. Base qualities are not provided; no much larger clone lies one nucleotide away. The trial excluded patients who had a history of autoimmune disease or were on systemic immunosuppression. Peripheral blood for TCR sequencing was collected from all dose cohorts at baseline, on cycle 4 day 1, and on cycle 7 day 1. The samples were taken from a phase I, first-in-human, multicenter, open-label dose-escalation trial of ivuxolimab. Adults with locally advanced or metastatic melanoma, renal cell carcinoma, hepatocellular carcinoma or head and neck squamous cell carcinoma were enrolled in the trial. CD4+ and CD8+ T cells were sorted separately from peripheral blood before TCR sequencing.

The junction carries 12 bases between V and J, which are trimmed by 6 bases and 6 bases respectively. According to the germline V gene, CDR1 reads SGHNT and CDR2 reads YENEEA. Including cysteine and phenylalanine, the CDR3 has 13 amino acids. Only CDR3 DNA is held: 39 bases, read in frame from base 1. This clonotype was obtained from an adult with an advanced solid tumor such as melanoma, head and neck, liver or kidney cancer. The V and J segments used are TRBV11-3 and TRBJ2-4, with TRBD2 tentatively as D gene (5 bases match). Here the sequenced sample was CD4+ or CD8+ T cells sorted from blood, taken in a trial of the OX40 agonist ivuxolimab. The DNA reads as follows: TGTGCCAGCAGTCCCGGACGGGGAAACATTCAGTACTTC. Its product reads: CASSPGRGNIQYF. The full variable domain, with segments outside the CDR3 supplied by the reference TRBV11-3 and TRBJ2-4 proteins, appears as EAGVVQSPRYKIIEKKQPVAFWCNPISGHNTLYWYLQNLGQGPELLIRYENEEAVDDSQLPKDRFSAERLKGVDSTLKIQPAELGDSAVYLCASSPGRGNIQYFGAGTRLSVL.